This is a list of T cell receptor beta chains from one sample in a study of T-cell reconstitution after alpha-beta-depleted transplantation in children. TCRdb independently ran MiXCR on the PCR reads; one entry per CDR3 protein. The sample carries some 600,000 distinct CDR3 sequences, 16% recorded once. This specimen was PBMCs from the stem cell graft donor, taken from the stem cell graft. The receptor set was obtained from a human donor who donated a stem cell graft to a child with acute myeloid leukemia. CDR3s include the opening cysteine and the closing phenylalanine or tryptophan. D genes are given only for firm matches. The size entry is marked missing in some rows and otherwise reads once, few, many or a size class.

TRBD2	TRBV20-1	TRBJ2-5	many	TGCAGTGCCATGGGACTAGCGGGGGGTGGGAGAGAGACCCAGTACTTC	CSAMGLAGGGRETQYF
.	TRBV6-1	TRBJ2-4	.	TGTGCCAGCAGTGAATTCATCCGGTCCAAAAACATTCAGTACTTC	CASSEFIRSKNIQYF
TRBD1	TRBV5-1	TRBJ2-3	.	TGCGCCAGCAGTATCACAGGGGTTGGTACAGATACGCAGTATTTT	CASSITGVGTDTQYF
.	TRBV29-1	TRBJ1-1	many	TGCAGCGTGCTACAGGGAGACACTGAAGCTTTCTTT	CSVLQGDTEAFF
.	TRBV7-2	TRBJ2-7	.	TGTGCCAGCACCAAACAGGGCGTCTACGAGCAGTACTTC	CASTKQGVYEQYF
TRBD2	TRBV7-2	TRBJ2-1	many	TGTGCCAGCAGCCAAAGGGGCGGGGGATCCTACAATGAGCAGTTCTTC	CASSQRGGGSYNEQFF
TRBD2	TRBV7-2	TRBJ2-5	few	TGTGCCAGCAGCCGTAGCGGGGGGTACCAAGAGACCCAGTACTTC	CASSRSGGYQETQYF
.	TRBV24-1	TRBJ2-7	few	TGTGCCACCAGTAGCCCAAGCTCCTACGAGCAGTACTTC	CATSSPSSYEQYF
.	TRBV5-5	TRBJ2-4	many	TGTGCCAGCAGCATTGCGGGCATTCAGTACTTC	CASSIAGIQYF
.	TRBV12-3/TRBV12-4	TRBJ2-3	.	TGTGCCAGCAGTTTTTCGCCAACAGATACGCAGTATTTT	CASSFSPTDTQYF
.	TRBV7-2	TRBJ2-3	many	TGTGCCAGCAGCTTAAAATACACAGATACGCAGTATTTT	CASSLKYTDTQYF
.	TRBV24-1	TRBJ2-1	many	TGTGCCACCAGTGATTTGCATAAATCATACAATGAGCAGTTCTTC	CATSDLHKSYNEQFF
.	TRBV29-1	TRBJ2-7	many	TGCAGCGTTGATAAAGTGGGGACCTACGAGCAGTACTTC	CSVDKVGTYEQYF
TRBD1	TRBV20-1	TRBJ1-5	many	TGCAGTGCTTCTGGGACAGGGGATCAGCCCCAGCATTTT	CSASGTGDQPQHF
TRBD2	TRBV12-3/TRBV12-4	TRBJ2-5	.	TGTGCCAGCACACCTGGGTTAGCGGGGAAACAAGAGACCCAGTACTTC	CASTPGLAGKQETQYF
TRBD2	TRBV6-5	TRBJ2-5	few	TGTGCCAGCAGTTACTCGTATCCAGCGGGGGGGCGACGGCAAGAGACCCAGTACTTC	CASSYSYPAGGRRQETQYF
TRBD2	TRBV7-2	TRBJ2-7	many	TGTGCCAGCAGCTTCGCGGGGGGGTCCTACGAGCAGTACTTC	CASSFAGGSYEQYF
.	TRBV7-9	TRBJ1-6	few	TGTGCCAGCAGCCTGGAAGGGGGGCCCCTCCACTTT	CASSLEGGPLHF
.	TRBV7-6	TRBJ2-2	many	TGTGCCAGCAGGTGGGCTCAGGACACCGGGGAGCTGTTTTTT	CASRWAQDTGELFF
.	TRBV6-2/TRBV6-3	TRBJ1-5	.	TGTGCCAGCAGTCCTCTCGGATCATCCCAGCCCCAGCATTTT	CASSPLGSSQPQHF
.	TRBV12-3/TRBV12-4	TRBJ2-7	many	TGTGCCAGCAGTCCGAGTGGTCACCAGTACTTC	CASSPSGHQYF
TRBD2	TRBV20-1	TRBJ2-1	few	TGCAGTGCTAGGAGTTATAGCGGGGGGGCCAGATACAATGAGCAGTTCTTC	CSARSYSGGARYNEQFF
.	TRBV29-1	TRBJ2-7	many	TGCAGCGTCTCGACAGGTGGGGAGGGCTACGAGCAGTACTTC	CSVSTGGEGYEQYF
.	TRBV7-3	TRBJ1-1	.	TGTGCCAGCAGCCAATCCGGGACGGGCACTGAAGCTTTCTTT	CASSQSGTGTEAFF
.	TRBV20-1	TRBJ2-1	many	TGCAGTGCTAGAGACGCCCAGTCTCGCTCCTACAATGAGCAGTTCTTC	CSARDAQSRSYNEQFF
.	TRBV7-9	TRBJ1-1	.	TGTGCCAGCAGCCGGGAGGACCAGAACACTGAAGCTTTCTTT	CASSREDQNTEAFF
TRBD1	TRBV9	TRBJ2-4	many	TGTGCCAGCAGTGCTACGGGGGACAGGGGGGGCATTCAGTACTTC	CASSATGDRGGIQYF
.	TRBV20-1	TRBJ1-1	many	TGCAGTGCTAGAGGGGGGAGGGCGGCTGAAGCTTTCTTT	CSARGGRAAEAFF
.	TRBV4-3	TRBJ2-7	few	TGCGCCAGCAGCCAGTCGTCCAGCTCCTACGAGCAGTACTTC	CASSQSSSSYEQYF
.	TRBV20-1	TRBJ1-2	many	TGCAGTGCCCCGATCCTTACTAACTATGGCTACACCTTC	CSAPILTNYGYTF
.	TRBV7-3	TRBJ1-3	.	TGTGCCAGCAGGTTAGGGCCAGGAGAGGACACCATATATTTT	CASRLGPGEDTIYF
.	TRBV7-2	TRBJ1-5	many	TGTGCCAGCAGCTTCGATCATCAGCCCCAGCATTTT	CASSFDHQPQHF
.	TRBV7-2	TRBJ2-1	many	TGTGCCAGCAGTCAAAGGCTGGGTTCCTACAATGAGCAGTTCTTC	CASSQRLGSYNEQFF
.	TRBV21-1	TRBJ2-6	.	TGTGCCAGCAGCAAAGCGCGGGGTATGTCTGGGGCCAACGTCCTGACTTTC	CASSKARGMSGANVLTF
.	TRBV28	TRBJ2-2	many	TGTGCCAGTGGAAGGGTGGCAGGGGAGCTGTTTTTT	CASGRVAGELFF
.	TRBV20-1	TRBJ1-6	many	TGCAGTGCTAGAGTGGGGGGGCCCTCCTATAATTCACCCCTCCACTTT	CSARVGGPSYNSPLHF
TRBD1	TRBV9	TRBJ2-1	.	TGTGCCAGCAGCGGAGGGGACAGTCACAATGAGCAGTTCTTC	CASSGGDSHNEQFF
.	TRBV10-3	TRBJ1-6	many	TGTGCCATCAGGGAGTCCTATAATTCACCCCTCCACTTT	CAIRESYNSPLHF
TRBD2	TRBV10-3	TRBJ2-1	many	TGTGCCATCAGTGGGACTAGCGGGGACAATGAGCAGTTCTTC	CAISGTSGDNEQFF
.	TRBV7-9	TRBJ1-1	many	TGTGCCAGCAGCCCCCACCTTAGGGGAACTGAAGCTTTCTTT	CASSPHLRGTEAFF
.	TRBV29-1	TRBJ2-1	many	TGCAGCGTTGAAGAAGAGAGGTTCTCCTACAATGAGCAGTTCTTC	CSVEEERFSYNEQFF
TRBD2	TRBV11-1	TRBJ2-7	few	TGTGCCAGCAGCTTAGTGGGGCAACTAAGCGGGGGCAACTACGAGCAGTACTTC	CASSLVGQLSGGNYEQYF
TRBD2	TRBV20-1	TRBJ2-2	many	TGCAGTGCTAGAGATCCACTAGCGGGGGGGCACACCGGGGAGCTGTTTTTT	CSARDPLAGGHTGELFF
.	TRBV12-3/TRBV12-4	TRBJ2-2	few	TGTGCCAGCATCGAGGGGAACGCCGGGGAGCTGTTTTTT	CASIEGNAGELFF
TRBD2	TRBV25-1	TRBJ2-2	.	TGTGCCAGCAGTGAATTTAACGGGAGGGGGACCGGGGAGCTGTTTTTT	CASSEFNGRGTGELFF
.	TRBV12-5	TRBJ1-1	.	TGTGCTAGTGGTGCAGGGGTAAGGGGTGCTGAAGCTTTCTTT	CASGAGVRGAEAFF
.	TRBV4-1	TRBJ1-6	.	TGCGCCAGCAGCCACCAACTAGGGCAGGTAAAAGGGAGGCGCTCCTATAATTCACCCCTCCACTTT	CASSHQLGQVKGRRSYNSPLHF
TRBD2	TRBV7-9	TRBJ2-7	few	TGTGCCAGCCAACCGGGGGGAAGAGACTACGAGCAGTACTTC	CASQPGGRDYEQYF
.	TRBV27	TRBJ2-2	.	TGTGCCAGCAGTGTGGGCCAAAGGTCCGGGGAGCTGTTTTTT	CASSVGQRSGELFF
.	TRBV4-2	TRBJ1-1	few	TGTGCCAGCGGGGGTAGGAAGAACACTGAAGCTTTCTTT	CASGGRKNTEAFF